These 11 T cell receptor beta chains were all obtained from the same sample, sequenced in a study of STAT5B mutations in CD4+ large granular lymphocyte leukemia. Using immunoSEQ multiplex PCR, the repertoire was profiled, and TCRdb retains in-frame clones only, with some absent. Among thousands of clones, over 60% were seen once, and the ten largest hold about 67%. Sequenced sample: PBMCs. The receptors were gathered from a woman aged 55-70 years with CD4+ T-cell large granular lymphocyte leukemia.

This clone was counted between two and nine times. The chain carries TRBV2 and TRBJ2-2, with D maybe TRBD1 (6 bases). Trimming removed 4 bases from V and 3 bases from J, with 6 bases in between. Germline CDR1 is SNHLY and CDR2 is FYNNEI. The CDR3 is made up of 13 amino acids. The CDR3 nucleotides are TGTGCCAGCAGTGGACAGGACACCGGGGAGCTGTTTTTT. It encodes CASSGQDTGELFF.

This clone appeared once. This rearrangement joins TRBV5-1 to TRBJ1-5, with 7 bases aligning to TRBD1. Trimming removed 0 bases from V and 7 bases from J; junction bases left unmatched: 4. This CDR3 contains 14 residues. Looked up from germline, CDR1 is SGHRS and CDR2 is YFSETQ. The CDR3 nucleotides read TGCGCCAGCAGCTTGGGACAGGGCCAGCAGCCCCAGCATTTT. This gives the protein CASSLGQGQQPQHF. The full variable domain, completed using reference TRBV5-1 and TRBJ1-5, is KAGVTQTPRYLIKTRGQQVTLSCSPISGHRSVSWYQQTPGQGLQFLFEYFSETQRNKGNFPGRFSGRQFSNSRSEMNVSTLELGDSALYLCASSLGQGQQPQHFGDGTRLSIL.

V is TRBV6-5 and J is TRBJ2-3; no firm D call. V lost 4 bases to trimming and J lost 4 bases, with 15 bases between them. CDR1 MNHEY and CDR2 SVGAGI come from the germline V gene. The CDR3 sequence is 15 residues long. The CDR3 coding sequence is TGTGCCAGCAGTTCAGGCCCGGGTGGGGCAGATACGCAGTATTTT. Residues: CASSSGPGGADTQYF.

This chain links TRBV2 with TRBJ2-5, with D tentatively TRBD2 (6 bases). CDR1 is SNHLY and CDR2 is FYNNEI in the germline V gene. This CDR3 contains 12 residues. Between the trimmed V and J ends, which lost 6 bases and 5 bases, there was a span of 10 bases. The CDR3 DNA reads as TGTGCCAGCAGGAGGGACTTGGAGACCCAGTACTTC. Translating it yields CASRRDLETQYF.

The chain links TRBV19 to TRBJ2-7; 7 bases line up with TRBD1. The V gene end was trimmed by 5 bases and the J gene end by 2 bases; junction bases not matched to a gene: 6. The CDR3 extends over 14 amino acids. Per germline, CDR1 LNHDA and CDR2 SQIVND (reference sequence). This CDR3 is CASSLYRGAYEQYF. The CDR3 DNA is TGTGCCAGTAGTCTATACAGGGGTGCCTACGAGCAGTACTTC.

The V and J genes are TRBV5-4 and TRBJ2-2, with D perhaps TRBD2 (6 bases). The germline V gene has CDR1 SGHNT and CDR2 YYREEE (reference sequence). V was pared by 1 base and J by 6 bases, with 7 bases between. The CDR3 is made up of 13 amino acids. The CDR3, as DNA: TGTGCCAGCAGCTTGACGGGGGCCGGGGAGCTGTTTTTT. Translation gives CASSLTGAGELFF. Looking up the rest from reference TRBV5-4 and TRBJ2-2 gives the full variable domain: ETGVTQSPTHLIKTRGQQVTLRCSSQSGHNTVSWYQQALGQGPQFIFQYYREEENGRGNFPPRFSGLQFPNYSSELNVNALELDDSALYLCASSLTGAGELFFGEGSRLTVL.

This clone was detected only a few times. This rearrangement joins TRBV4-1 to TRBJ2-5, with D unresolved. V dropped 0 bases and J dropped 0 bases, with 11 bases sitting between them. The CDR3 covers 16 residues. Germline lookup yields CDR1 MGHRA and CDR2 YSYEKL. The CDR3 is CASSQDPREYQETQYF. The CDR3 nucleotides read TGCGCCAGCAGCCAAGATCCCAGAGAGTACCAAGAGACCCAGTACTTC.

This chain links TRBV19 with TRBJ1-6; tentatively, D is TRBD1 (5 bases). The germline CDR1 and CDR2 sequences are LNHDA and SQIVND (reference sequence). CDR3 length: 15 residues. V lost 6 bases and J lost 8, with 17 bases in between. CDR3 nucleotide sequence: TGTGCCAGTAGACGACAGCCCGTCGATTATTCACCCCTCCACTTT. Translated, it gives CASRRQPVDYSPLHF.

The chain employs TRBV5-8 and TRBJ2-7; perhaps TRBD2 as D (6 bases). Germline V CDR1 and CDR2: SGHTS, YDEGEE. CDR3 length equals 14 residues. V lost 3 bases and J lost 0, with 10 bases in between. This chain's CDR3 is CASSWGLSSYEQYF. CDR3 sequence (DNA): TGTGCCAGCAGCTGGGGACTTAGCTCCTACGAGCAGTACTTC.

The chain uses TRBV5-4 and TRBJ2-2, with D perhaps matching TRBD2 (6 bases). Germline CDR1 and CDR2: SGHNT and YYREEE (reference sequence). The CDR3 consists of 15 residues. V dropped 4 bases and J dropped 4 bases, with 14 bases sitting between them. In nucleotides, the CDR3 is TGTGCCAGCAGCCTGTTAAGGGGAGGCACCGGGGAGCTGTTTTTT. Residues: CASSLLRGGTGELFF.

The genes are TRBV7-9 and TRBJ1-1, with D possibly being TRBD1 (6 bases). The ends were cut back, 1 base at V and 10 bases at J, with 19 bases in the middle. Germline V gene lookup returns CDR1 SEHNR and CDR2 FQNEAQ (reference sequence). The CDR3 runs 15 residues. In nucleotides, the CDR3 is TGTGCCAGCAGCTTAGAGGGGGAGGGAGCGATGGGAGCTTTCTTT. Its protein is CASSLEGEGAMGAFF.